This TCR beta chain derives from a study of radiotherapy plus CTLA-4 blockade in lung cancer. The CDR3 length is 13 residues. The germline V and J ends were trimmed by 8 bases and 3 bases, with 11 bases remaining between them. The V gene's germline CDR1 is SNHLY and CDR2 FYNNEI. Profiled with immunoSEQ multiplex PCR; TCRdb holds only in-frame clones, not every one. The table lists tens of thousands of clones, 60% to 75% of them singletons. The source of this sequence is a human donor with non-small cell lung cancer who had stable disease on radiotherapy plus ipilimumab. Sequences were derived from peripheral blood, sampled from a patient treated with radiotherapy plus ipilimumab. The rearrangement uses TRBV2 and TRBJ1-3; D is unclear. CDR3 in amino acids: CASRGPGGNTIYF. The CDR3 DNA is TGTGCCAGCCGGGGTCCGGGTGGAAACACCATATATTTT.